The clone carrying this T cell receptor beta chain was seen only a few times. Antigen: not known. The data belong to a study of naive and memory T cell subsets. Study-wide results and caveats: Over 95% of naive TCR sequences appeared only once after error correction, unlike memory subsets. A few larger clonotypes appeared in naive repertoires, especially CD8, possibly memory cells re-expressing CD45RA.

After the first PCR, alpha and beta chain libraries were processed separately. Cells stained for CD3, CD4, CD8, CD45RA and CD27 were sorted into four subsets. An equimolar mix of two oligonucleotides served as the beta constant-region primer for TRBC1 and TRBC2. Ligated cDNA was amplified by four rounds of PCR with nested alpha and beta constant-region primers and SP2. Ligation attached a single-stranded oligonucleotide with a 12-nucleotide UMI and the SP2 primer to the cDNA 3' end. TCRdb re-called the UMI-ligation and nested PCR reads with MiXCR, one entry per CDR3 protein. Of about 100,000 distinct CDR3 sequences listed, roughly 15% were seen once; the top ten hold 2.8%. The CDR3 spans 14 residues. The germline gives CDR1 SGHVS, CDR2 FQNEAQ. V was trimmed by 3 bases and J by 1 base, leaving 10 bases between them.

The receptor comes from a human donor in good health. This chain connects TRBV7-8 to TRBJ2-7; D gene unclear. Specimen: naive CD8+ T cells from blood. CDR3 sequence reads: CASSLVLKSYEQYF. CDR3 sequence (DNA): TGTGCCAGCAGCTTGGTCCTCAAGTCCTACGAGCAGTACTTC. Full variable domain (outside the CDR3, taken from reference TRBV7-8 and TRBJ2-7): GAGVSQSPRYKVAKRGQDVALRCDPISGHVSLFWYQQALGQGPEFLTYFQNEAQLDKSGLPSDRFFAERPEGSVSTLKIQRTQQEDSAVYLCASSLVLKSYEQYFGPGTRLTVT.